Each of the 20 T cell receptor beta chains below was sequenced from the same sample in a study of blood T cell repertoires in COVID-19. TCRdb's copy holds only in-frame clones and misses some; the assay was immunoSEQ multiplex PCR. Of about 190,000 clones listed, 90% are singletons. Sequenced material: peripheral blood. The receptors were sampled from a man over 45 with acute or convalescent COVID-19.

A single count supports this clone. The CDR3 DNA follows: TGTGCCAGCAGCCCCGACGGGTATAGCAATCAGCCCCAGCATTTT. Protein: CASSPDGYSNQPQHF. This chain uses TRBV7-9 with TRBJ1-5; D unclear. V lost 5 bases, J lost 0 bases, and 11 bases lay in between. Germline CDR1 and CDR2: SEHNR and FQNEAQ (reference sequence). The CDR3 contains 15 residues.

The V and J genes are TRBV6-5 and TRBJ1-6, with 7 bases that match TRBD1. The trim removed 6 bases at V and 6 bases at J, leaving 5 bases unmatched. This CDR3 comprises 14 residues. Germline V CDR1 and CDR2: MNHEY, SVGAGI. The CDR3 coding sequence is TGTGCCAGCAGCTTCGACAGGGTTAATTCACCCCTCCACTTT. Amino acid sequence: CASSFDRVNSPLHF.

The V call is TRBV4-3, the J call TRBJ1-2; D gene uncertain. V was pared by 8 bases and J by 7 bases, with 23 bases between. This CDR3 has 15 amino acids. Germline V gives CDR1 LGHNA, CDR2 YSLEER. The CDR3 nucleotides are TGCGCCAGCGGTACCAACGACATTAGGGCGGGTGGCTACACCTTC. Amino acids: CASGTNDIRAGGYTF.

This clone was picked up a small number of times. The chain carries TRBV9 and TRBJ2-3, with 8 nucleotides matching TRBD2. The CDR3 is made up of 15 amino acids. Germline V gene sequence: CDR1 SGDLS, CDR2 YYNGEE. The V and J ends lost 6 bases and 0 bases, in that order; junction bases with no gene match: 6. The CDR3 DNA is TGTGCCAGCACCCGAGGACTAGCTAGCACAGATACGCAGTATTTT. Amino acid sequence: CASTRGLASTDTQYF.

This CDR3 is CASSLERGETQYF. The CDR3 nucleotides are TGCGCCAGCAGCTTGGAAAGGGGAGAGACCCAGTACTTC. This sequence joins TRBV5-1 and TRBJ2-5, with D perhaps TRBD1 (5 bases). This CDR3 comprises 13 residues. Germline CDR1 SGHRS, CDR2 YFSETQ. V was cut by 0 bases and J by 4 bases, with 7 bases left in between.

The rearrangement joins TRBV9 to TRBJ2-5; 7 positions match TRBD1. The germline gives CDR1 SGDLS, CDR2 YYNGEE. The ends lost 1 base at V and 1 base at J; junction bases unmatched: 4. There are 15 residues in the CDR3. In nucleotides, the CDR3 is TGTGCCAGCAGCGTATGGGGGACAGCCCAAGAGACCCAGTACTTC. It yields the protein CASSVWGTAQETQYF.

The chain recombines TRBV19 with TRBJ2-7; possibly TRBD2 for D (6 bases). The germline CDR1 and CDR2 sequences are LNHDA and SQIVND (reference sequence). V gave up 7 bases and J gave up 5 bases, with 15 bases separating them. The CDR3 covers 13 residues. Here the CDR3 reads CASTEGSSNEQYF. CDR3 nucleotides: TGTGCCAGTACGGAGGGTTCCTCGAACGAGCAGTACTTC. The full variable domain, in which reference TRBV19 and TRBJ2-7 provide the parts outside the CDR3, is DGGITQSPKYLFRKEGQNVTLSCEQNLNHDAMYWYRQDPGQGLRLIYYSQIVNDFQKGDIAEGYSVSREKKESFPLTVTSAQKNPTAFYLCASTEGSSNEQYFGPGTRLTVT.

The chain couples TRBV14 to TRBJ2-2; D is possibly TRBD1 (5 bases). The CDR3 runs to 13 residues. The V gene lost 4 bases and the J gene lost 10 bases, with 13 bases spanning the gap. Germline values: CDR1 SGHDN, CDR2 FVKESK. The DNA of the CDR3 is TGTGCCAGCAGCCCTCAGGGTTTCGAGGAGCTGTTTTTT. This gives the protein CASSPQGFEELFF.

V usage is TRBV6-1 and J usage is TRBJ1-4, with a tentative D call TRBD1 (5 bases). CDR3 length equals 14 residues. Germline values: CDR1 MNHNS, CDR2 SASEGT. Deletions cut 2 bases from V and 8 bases from J, with 12 bases between. CDR3 DNA: TGTGCCAGCAGTGAAAGACAGCTTATAGAAAAACTGTTTTTT. It specifies CASSERQLIEKLFF.

V usage is TRBV4-3 and J usage is TRBJ2-6; 7 positions match TRBD1. This CDR3 is built from 16 residues. Per the germline V gene, CDR1 is LGHNA and CDR2 is YSLEER. The junction had 4 bases not matched to a gene; V was cut back by 5 bases and J by 0 bases. CDR3 loop: CASSGRQGSGANVLTF. In DNA form, the CDR3 reads TGCGCCAGCAGCGGAAGACAGGGCTCTGGGGCCAACGTCCTGACTTTC.

This sequence joins TRBV2 and TRBJ2-7; 9 bases agree with TRBD1. The CDR3 length is 13 residues. Per germline, CDR1 SNHLY and CDR2 FYNNEI. Trimming at V came to 6 bases and at J to 7 bases, leaving 7 bases not matched to a gene. The DNA of the CDR3 is TGTGCCAGCAGCCCCGACAGGGGGGGGGAGCAGTACGTC. It is translated as CASSPDRGGEQYV.

The chain uses TRBV18 and TRBJ2-7, with 8 nucleotides matching TRBD1. The CDR3 runs 18 residues. CDR1 and CDR2 (germline): KGHSH, LQKENI. V lost 2 bases, J lost 9 bases, and 21 bases stayed unmatched. CDR3 coding DNA: TGTGCCAGCTCACCAAACCCCCCTCCGACCGGGACAGGCGCCGGGCAGTACGTC. Its translation is CASSPNPPPTGTGAGQYV.

The chain recombines TRBV28 with TRBJ2-1; 8 bases map to TRBD1. The CDR3 extends over 14 amino acids. Losses at the gene ends were 6 bases for V and 12 bases for J; bases not matched to a gene: 13. Germline CDR1 is MDHEN and CDR2 is SYDVKM. CDR3 DNA: TGTGCCAGCAGGGCAGGGGGCGCGGTAAATCGGCAGTTCTTC. Encoded protein: CASRAGGAVNRQFF.

V usage is TRBV28 and J usage is TRBJ1-4; 7 bases align to TRBD1. The CDR3 sequence is 15 residues long. J lost 3 bases, V lost 4 bases, and 5 bases had no gene match. Germline V gene data show CDR1 as MDHEN and CDR2 as SYDVKM. CDR3 DNA sequence: TGTGCCAGCAGTTACAGACAGGGCTCTAATGAAAAACTGTTTTTT. Amino acids: CASSYRQGSNEKLFF.

The chain uses TRBV14 and TRBJ1-3, with 9 bases lining up with TRBD1. The CDR3 is 16 amino acids. V was pared by 2 bases and J by 4 bases, with 6 bases of the junction left unmatched. Germline CDR1 SGHDN, CDR2 FVKESK. The CDR3 loop is CASSQPGQGGGNTIYF. In DNA form, the CDR3 reads TGTGCCAGCAGCCAACCGGGACAGGGCGGAGGAAACACCATATATTTT.

This clone appeared a single time. V gene TRBV23-1 combines with J gene TRBJ2-7, with 9 bases fitting TRBD1. TRBV23-1 is treated as an ORF (open reading frame) with a function not yet certain. Trimming at V came to 7 bases and at J to 5 bases, leaving 15 bases not matched to a gene. CDR3 length: 16 amino acids. The CDR3 sequence: CASMFRDRAFFHEQYF. CDR3 nucleotides: TGCGCCAGCATGTTCCGGGACAGGGCATTTTTCCACGAGCAGTACTTC.

The chain carries TRBV5-1 and TRBJ1-4; D might be TRBD1 (5 bases). The CDR3 consists of 14 residues. The ends were cut back, 3 bases at V and 0 bases at J, with 6 bases in the middle. Per germline, CDR1 SGHRS and CDR2 YFSETQ. CDR3 DNA: TGCGCCAGCAGCTGGACAACAACTAATGAAAAACTGTTTTTT. Translating gives CASSWTTTNEKLFF.

The chain carries TRBV7-2 and TRBJ2-1, with TRBD2 matching 7 bases. This CDR3 spans 14 amino acids. The V segment lost 5 bases and the J segment 16 bases; nucleotides outside the gene matches: 17. CDR1 is SGHTA and CDR2 is FQGNSA in the germline V gene. The CDR3 spells CASSLSAIAGEYFF. The DNA of the CDR3 is TGTGCCAGCAGCCTCTCGGCTATTGCGGGGGAGTACTTCTTC.

The chain couples TRBV11-2 to TRBJ2-2, with D maybe TRBD1 (6 bases). This CDR3 contains 15 residues. Germline loops: CDR1 SGHAT, CDR2 FQNNGV. The V gene lost 5 bases and the J gene lost 0 bases, with 10 bases spanning the gap. The chain's CDR3 is CASSRGHPNTGELFF. The CDR3 DNA reads as TGTGCCAGCAGCCGGGGACACCCGAACACCGGGGAGCTGTTTTTT.

This chain connects TRBV10-1 to TRBJ1-2; no firm D call. The V gene lost 2 bases and the J gene lost 8 bases, with 3 bases spanning the gap. There are 10 residues in the CDR3. CDR1 and CDR2 (germline): WNHNN, SYGVQD (reference sequence). CDR3 residues: CASSEVGYTF. The CDR3 DNA follows: TGCGCCAGCAGTGAGGTAGGCTACACCTTC.